This TCR beta chain was recorded in a study of T cell responses to AZD1222 COVID-19 vaccine. Study conclusions and caveats: The sample set comprised mostly white British donors with more females, and clonal diversity was possibly underestimated.

The trim removed 3 bases at V and 7 bases at J, leaving 7 bases unmatched. The germline V gene encodes CDR1 DFQATT and CDR2 SNEGSKA (reference sequence). The CDR3 loop spans 13 amino acids. Measured with immunoSEQ multiplex PCR; TCRdb has only the in-frame clones, and not every one. The sample records some 180,000 clones, approximately 94% being singletons. Details on this clone: Its antigen is not known.

This receptor was obtained from an adult who received the AZD1222 COVID-19 vaccine. The rearrangement joins TRBV20-1 to TRBJ1-2, with 8 bases lining up with TRBD1. The sample in question was peripheral blood, obtained 28 days after the second AZD1222 dose. CDR3 nucleotides: TGCAGTGCTAGTAGCCAGGGGGCTCGTGGCTACACCTTC. As protein: CSASSQGARGYTF.